The 17 T cell receptor beta chains listed next were all sequenced from one sample in a study of blood T cell repertoires in COVID-19. TCRdb keeps only in-frame clones here, not all; method: immunoSEQ multiplex PCR. The sample carries about 97,000 clones, around 87% recorded once. Sequences were obtained from peripheral blood. These TCRs come from a human donor in a cohort sampled during active COVID-19.

V is TRBV6-4 and J is TRBJ2-7; TRBD1 is a possible D gene (7 bases). The CDR3 extends over 17 amino acids. Trimming took 8 bases from V and 0 from J, leaving 23 bases between them. Germline V gene sequence: CDR1 MRHNA, CDR2 SNTAGT. The CDR3 nucleotides read TGTGCCAGCGGAGGGGGACAGCCTAGAGGACTCTCCTACGAGCAGTACTTC. Its translation: CASGGGQPRGLSYEQYF.

The chain joins TRBV27 to TRBJ2-2; 9 nucleotides agree with TRBD2. Germline CDR1 MNHEY, CDR2 SMNVEV (reference sequence). The CDR3 is 14 amino acids. Unmatched junction bases numbered 1, after V lost 2 bases and J lost 6 bases. The CDR3 DNA reads TGTGCCAGCAGTTTAAGACTAGCGGCCGGGGAGCTGTTTTTT. It yields the protein CASSLRLAAGELFF.

The genes are TRBV5-1 and TRBJ1-2; unclear D gene. V lost 3 bases and J lost 0, with 15 bases in between. This CDR3 region has 16 residues. Germline CDR1 and CDR2: SGHRS and YFSETQ. CDR3 residues: CASSSYRTGANYGYTF. In DNA, the CDR3 is TGCGCCAGCAGCTCATACCGGACTGGGGCTAACTATGGCTACACCTTC.

The chain couples TRBV13 to TRBJ2-1; 14 positions match TRBD2. This CDR3 comprises 14 residues. Germline assignment: CDR1 PRHDT and CDR2 FYEKMQ (reference sequence). V lost 3 bases and J lost 10; bases outside the gene matches: 2. In DNA form, the CDR3 reads TGTGCCAGCAGCTTGGGACTAGCGGGAGTCGAGCAGTTCTTC. This codes for CASSLGLAGVEQFF.

The V gene is TRBV7-8, the J gene TRBJ2-1; 13 nucleotides match TRBD2. From germline, CDR1 is SGHVS and CDR2 FQNEAQ. CDR3 size: 16 residues. The V and J ends lost 6 bases and 8 bases, in that order; junction bases with no gene match: 10. CDR3: CASSTLAGGLRYEQFF. CDR3 DNA sequence: TGTGCCAGCAGTACACTAGCGGGAGGGCTTCGGTATGAGCAGTTCTTC.

The rearrangement links TRBV11-2 to TRBJ2-7, with a tentative D call TRBD2 (5 bases). The CDR3 contains 16 residues. Germline V gene sequence: CDR1 SGHAT, CDR2 FQNNGV. The V gene lost 1 base and the J gene lost 2 bases, with 15 bases spanning the gap. CDR3 residues: CASSLGLAARTYEQYF. CDR3 nucleotide sequence: TGTGCCAGCAGCTTAGGGCTAGCTGCTCGGACCTACGAGCAGTACTTC.

The chain uses TRBV7-8 and TRBJ1-1; TRBD1 might be the D (6 bases). In germline, CDR1 is SGHVS, CDR2 FQNEAQ. Trimming stripped 1 base from V and 0 bases from J, with 18 bases between. The length of the CDR3 is 18 residues. The CDR3 loop reads CASSLGGRGRFLNTEAFF. CDR3 in DNA: TGTGCCAGCAGCTTAGGAGGCAGGGGCCGATTTCTGAACACTGAAGCTTTCTTT.

This clone was counted a few times. The V gene is TRBV7-3, the J gene TRBJ2-5; 7 bases are a match to TRBD1. This CDR3 has 14 residues. The ends lost 5 bases at V and 2 bases at J; junction bases unmatched: 5. The V gene's germline CDR1 is SGHTA and CDR2 FQGTGA. CDR3 residues: CASSKGGRQETQYF. CDR3 DNA sequence: TGTGCCAGCAGCAAAGGGGGCCGTCAAGAGACCCAGTACTTC.

The chain links TRBV11-2 to TRBJ2-1; 14 bases match TRBD2. CDR1 SGHAT and CDR2 FQNNGV come from the germline V gene. Trimming at V came to 1 base and at J to 12 bases, leaving 8 bases not matched to a gene. This CDR3 has 16 residues. In DNA, the CDR3 is TGTGCCAGCAGCTTAGGAGGGACTAGCGGGAGTATGGGGCAGTTCTTC. Residues: CASSLGGTSGSMGQFF.

The rearrangement joins TRBV4-3 to TRBJ2-7; D not resolved. CDR3 size: 13 residues. Germline assignment: CDR1 LGHNA and CDR2 YSLEER. V was shortened by 4 bases and J by 5 bases, with 12 bases between the two germline ends. In nucleotides, the CDR3 is TGCGCCAGCAGCCTGACCCGGGTCCACGAGCAGTACTTC. This codes for CASSLTRVHEQYF.

V gene TRBV19 combines with J gene TRBJ2-7; TRBD2 aligns across 9 bases. V lost 5 bases, J lost 0 bases, and 2 bases stayed unmatched. The length of the CDR3 is 14 residues. Germline V gene lookup returns CDR1 LNHDA and CDR2 SQIVND (reference sequence). CDR3 sequence (DNA): TGTGCCAGTAGTGCGACTAGCGGCTCCTACGAGCAGTACTTC. Translation: CASSATSGSYEQYF.

This sequence joins TRBV9 and TRBJ1-3, with D possibly TRBD1 on 5 matching bases. Per the germline V gene, CDR1 is SGDLS and CDR2 is YYNGEE. This CDR3 has 18 amino acids. V was shortened by 5 bases and J by 0 bases, with 21 bases between the two germline ends. CDR3: CASSDRRPTDHSGNTIYF. The CDR3, as DNA: TGTGCCAGCAGTGACCGTCGACCGACAGACCACTCTGGAAACACCATATATTTT.

The rearrangement uses TRBV24-1 and TRBJ2-3; maybe TRBD1 (5 bases). The CDR3 has 15 amino acids. Per germline, CDR1 KGHDR and CDR2 SFDVKD. V lost 0 bases to trimming and J lost 2 bases, with 8 bases between them. The CDR3 protein is CATSDLTGPTDTQYF. CDR3 nucleotides: TGTGCCACCAGTGATTTGACAGGCCCCACAGATACGCAGTATTTT.

The gene calls are TRBV5-6 and TRBJ2-1; a possible D gene is TRBD2 (5 bases). Germline loops: CDR1 SGHDT, CDR2 YYEEEE. There are 15 residues in the CDR3. With 2 bases removed from V and 2 bases from J, the gap between germline ends came to 11 bases. CDR3 amino acids: CASSFFGITYNEQFF. In nucleotides, the CDR3 is TGTGCCAGCAGCTTCTTCGGGATCACCTACAATGAGCAGTTCTTC.

J is TRBJ1-4 and V is TRBV5-4; unclear D gene. CDR3 size: 16 residues. Trimming left V 1 base short and J 2 bases short, with 12 bases between. Germline V gene data show CDR1 as SGHNT and CDR2 as YYREEE (reference sequence). The CDR3 loop reads CASSLTGIVTNEKLFF. In nucleotides, the CDR3 is TGTGCCAGCAGCTTGACCGGGATTGTGACTAATGAAAAACTGTTTTTT.

This clone is a singleton in its sample. The chain carries TRBV21-1 and TRBJ2-7; the table's D call, TRBD1, has no DNA check behind it. TRBV21-1 is classified as a pseudogene. CDR3 length: 13 residues. CDR3 region: CASSKRTGCEQYF. CDR3 sequence (DNA): TGTGCCAGCAGCAAACGGACAGGGTGTGAGCAGTACTTC.

This chain joins TRBV28 and TRBJ2-5; D is perhaps TRBD2 (6 bases). The ends were cut back, 5 bases at V and 4 bases at J, with 32 bases in the middle. Germline CDR1 is MDHEN and CDR2 is SYDVKM. The CDR3 is 20 residues long. The CDR3 sequence is CASSTPRRDRGWGLGETQYF. CDR3 nucleotides: TGTGCCAGCAGTACCCCCCGACGGGATAGGGGATGGGGACTTGGAGAGACCCAGTACTTC.